The T cell receptor beta chain described here comes from a study of cytomegalovirus exposure and HLA in healthy donors. CDR1 is MNHNY and CDR2 is SVGAGI in the germline V gene (reference sequence). V lost 7 bases and J lost 8, with 14 bases in between. The CDR3 runs 13 residues. Researchers ran the PCR with 60 Vbeta and 13 Jbeta primers. Assay: immunoSEQ multiplex PCR; the TCRdb copy retains only in-frame clones and omits some. The sample includes roughly 150,000 clones, about 72% of them seen just once. This clone was detected a few times. The source of this sequence is a male donor in good health and CMV-seronegative. Specimen: PBMCs. The chain recombines TRBV6-6 with TRBJ2-2; tentatively, D is TRBD1 (6 bases). The CDR3 DNA sequence: TGTGCCAGCACGGAGAGGGGGTGGGGGGAGCTGTTTTTT. Translation gives CASTERGWGELFF.